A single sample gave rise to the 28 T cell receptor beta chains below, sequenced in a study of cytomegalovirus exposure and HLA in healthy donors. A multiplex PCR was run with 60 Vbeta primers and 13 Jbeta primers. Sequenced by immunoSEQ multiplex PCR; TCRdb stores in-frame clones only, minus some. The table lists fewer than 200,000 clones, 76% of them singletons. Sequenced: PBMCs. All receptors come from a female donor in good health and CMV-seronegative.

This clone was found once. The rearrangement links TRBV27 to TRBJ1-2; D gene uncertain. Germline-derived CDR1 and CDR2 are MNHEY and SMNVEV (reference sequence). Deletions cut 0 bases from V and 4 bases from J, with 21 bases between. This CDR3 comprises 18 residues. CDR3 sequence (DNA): TGTGCCAGCAGTTTATCAAGAACTCTCTCTCCGGGTTTCTATGGCTACACCTTC. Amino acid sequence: CASSLSRTLSPGFYGYTF.

CDR3 amino acids: CASSPRSDTQYF. The CDR3 DNA reads TGTGCCAGCTCACCGCGGTCAGATACGCAGTATTTT. The rearrangement uses TRBV18 and TRBJ2-3; D is ambiguous. The ends were cut back, 3 bases at V and 4 bases at J, with 5 bases in the middle. CDR1 and CDR2 (germline): KGHSH, LQKENI. This CDR3 contains 12 residues.

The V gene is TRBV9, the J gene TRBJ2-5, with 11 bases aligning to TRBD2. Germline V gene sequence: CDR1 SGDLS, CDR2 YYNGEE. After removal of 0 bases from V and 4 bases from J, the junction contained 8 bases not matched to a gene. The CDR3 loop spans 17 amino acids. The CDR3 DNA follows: TGTGCCAGCAGCGTAGGAATTAGCGGGGGGGCCGGAGAGACCCAGTACTTC. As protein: CASSVGISGGAGETQYF.

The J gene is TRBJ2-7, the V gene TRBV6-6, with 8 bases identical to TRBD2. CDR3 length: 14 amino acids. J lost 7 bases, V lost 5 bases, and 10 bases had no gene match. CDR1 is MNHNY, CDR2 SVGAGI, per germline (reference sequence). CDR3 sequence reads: CASSAGTRKVEQYF. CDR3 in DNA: TGTGCCAGCAGTGCAGGGACTAGGAAAGTGGAGCAGTACTTC.

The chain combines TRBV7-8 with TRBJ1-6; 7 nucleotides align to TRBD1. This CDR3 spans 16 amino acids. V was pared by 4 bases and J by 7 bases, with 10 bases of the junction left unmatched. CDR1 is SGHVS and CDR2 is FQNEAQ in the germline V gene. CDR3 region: CASSSITGEGNSPLHF. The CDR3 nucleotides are TGTGCCAGCAGCTCAATCACAGGGGAAGGGAATTCACCCCTCCACTTT.

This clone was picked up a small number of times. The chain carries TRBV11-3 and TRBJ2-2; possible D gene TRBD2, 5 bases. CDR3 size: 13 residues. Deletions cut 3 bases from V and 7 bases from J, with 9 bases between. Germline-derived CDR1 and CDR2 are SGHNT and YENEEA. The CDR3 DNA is TGTGCCAGCAGCTTTCTTACTAGCGGGGAGCTGTTTTTT. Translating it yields CASSFLTSGELFF.

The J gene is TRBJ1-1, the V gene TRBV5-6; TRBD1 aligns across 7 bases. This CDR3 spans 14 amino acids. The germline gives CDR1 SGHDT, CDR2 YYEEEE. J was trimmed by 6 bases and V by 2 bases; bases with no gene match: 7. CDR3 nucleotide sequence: TGTGCCAGCAGCTTCCCCGACAGGGCAGCTGAAGCTTTCTTT. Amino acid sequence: CASSFPDRAAEAFF. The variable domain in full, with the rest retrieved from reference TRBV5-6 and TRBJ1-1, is DAGVTQSPTHLIKTRGQQVTLRCSPKSGHDTVSWYQQALGQGPQFIFQYYEEEERQRGNFPDRFSGHQFPNYSSELNVNALLLGDSALYLCASSFPDRAAEAFFGQGTRLTVV.

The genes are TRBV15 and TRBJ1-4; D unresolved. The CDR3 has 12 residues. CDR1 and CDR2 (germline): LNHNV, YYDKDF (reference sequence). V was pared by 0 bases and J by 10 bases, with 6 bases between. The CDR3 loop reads CATSRDPRKLFF. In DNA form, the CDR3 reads TGTGCCACCAGCAGAGACCCCCGAAAACTGTTTTTT.

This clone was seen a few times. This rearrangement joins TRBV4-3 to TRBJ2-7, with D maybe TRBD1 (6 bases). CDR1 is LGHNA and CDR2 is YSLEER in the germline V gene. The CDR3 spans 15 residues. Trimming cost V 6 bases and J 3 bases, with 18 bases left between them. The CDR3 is CASSRQAQGSYEQYF. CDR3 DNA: TGCGCCAGCAGTCGACAGGCTCAAGGAAGCTACGAGCAGTACTTC.

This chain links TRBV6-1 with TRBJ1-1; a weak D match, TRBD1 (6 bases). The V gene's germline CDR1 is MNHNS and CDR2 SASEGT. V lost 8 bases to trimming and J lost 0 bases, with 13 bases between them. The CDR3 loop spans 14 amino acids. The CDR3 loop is CASGPQGMNTEAFF. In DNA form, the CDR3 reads TGTGCCAGCGGCCCACAGGGCATGAACACTGAAGCTTTCTTT.

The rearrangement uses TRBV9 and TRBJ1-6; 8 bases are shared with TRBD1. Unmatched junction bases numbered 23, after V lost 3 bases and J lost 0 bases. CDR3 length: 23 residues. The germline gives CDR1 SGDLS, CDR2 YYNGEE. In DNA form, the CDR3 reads TGTGCCAGCAGCGCCCACCGGGACAGGATCCTTTCTACCTTGAGCTCCTATAATTCACCCCTCCACTTT. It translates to CASSAHRDRILSTLSSYNSPLHF.

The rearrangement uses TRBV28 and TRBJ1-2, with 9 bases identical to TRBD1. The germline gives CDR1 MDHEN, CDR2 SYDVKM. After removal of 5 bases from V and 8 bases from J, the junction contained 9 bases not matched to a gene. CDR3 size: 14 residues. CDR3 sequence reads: CASSPTTGGRGYTF. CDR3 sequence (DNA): TGTGCCAGCAGTCCAACCACAGGGGGCAGGGGCTACACCTTC.

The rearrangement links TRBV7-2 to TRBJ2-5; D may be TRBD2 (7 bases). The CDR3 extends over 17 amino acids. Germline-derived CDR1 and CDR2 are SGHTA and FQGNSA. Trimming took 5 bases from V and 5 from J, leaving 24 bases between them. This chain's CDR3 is CASSPRVTGGPGETQYF. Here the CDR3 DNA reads TGTGCCAGCAGCCCCCGGGTCACCGGGGGGCCCGGTGAGACCCAGTACTTC.

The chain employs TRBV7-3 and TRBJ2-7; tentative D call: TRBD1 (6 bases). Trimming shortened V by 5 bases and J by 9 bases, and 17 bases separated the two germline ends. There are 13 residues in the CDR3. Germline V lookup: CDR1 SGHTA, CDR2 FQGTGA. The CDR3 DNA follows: TGTGCCAGCAGCCGAAACTTAGAGGGGGTGCAGTACTTC. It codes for CASSRNLEGVQYF.

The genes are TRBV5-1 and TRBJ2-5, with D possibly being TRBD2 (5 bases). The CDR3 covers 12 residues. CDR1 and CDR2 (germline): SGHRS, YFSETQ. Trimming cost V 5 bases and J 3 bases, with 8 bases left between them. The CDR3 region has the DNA TGCGCCAGCAGGGGAGCGGAAGAGACCCAGTACTTC. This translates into CASRGAEETQYF.

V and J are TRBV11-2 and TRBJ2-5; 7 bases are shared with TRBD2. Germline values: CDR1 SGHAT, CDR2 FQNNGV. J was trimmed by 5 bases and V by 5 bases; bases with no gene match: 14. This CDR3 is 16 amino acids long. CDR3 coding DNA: TGTGCCAGCAGCCAAACTAGCGCAATGGGAAGGGAGACCCAGTACTTC. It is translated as CASSQTSAMGRETQYF.

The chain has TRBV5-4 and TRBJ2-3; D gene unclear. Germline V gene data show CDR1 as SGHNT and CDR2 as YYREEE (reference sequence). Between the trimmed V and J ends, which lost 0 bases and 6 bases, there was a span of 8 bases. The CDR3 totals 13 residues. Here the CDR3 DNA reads TGTGCCAGCAGCTTGGATGCGGTGGATACGCAGTATTTT. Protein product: CASSLDAVDTQYF.

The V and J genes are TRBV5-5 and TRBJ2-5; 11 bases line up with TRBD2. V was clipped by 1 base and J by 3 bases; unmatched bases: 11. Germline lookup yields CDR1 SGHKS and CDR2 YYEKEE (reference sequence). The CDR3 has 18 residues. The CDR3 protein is CASSLRASSGGEKETQYF. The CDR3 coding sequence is TGTGCCAGCAGCTTGAGGGCCAGTAGCGGGGGGGAAAAAGAGACCCAGTACTTC. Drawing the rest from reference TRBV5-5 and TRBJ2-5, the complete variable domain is DAGVTQSPTHLIKTRGQQVTLRCSPISGHKSVSWYQQVLGQGPQFIFQYYEKEERGRGNFPDRFSARQFPNYSSELNVNALLLGDSALYLCASSLRASSGGEKETQYFGPGTRLLVL.

CDR3 region: CASGRGGLDTGELFF. CDR3 bases: TGCGCCAGCGGACGAGGTGGACTAGACACCGGGGAGCTGTTTTTT. The gene calls are TRBV5-1 and TRBJ2-2, with TRBD2 matching over 7 bases. This CDR3 contains 15 residues. Germline V gene lookup returns CDR1 SGHRS and CDR2 YFSETQ. The J segment lost 3 bases and the V segment lost 7 bases, leaving 9 bases of the junction unmatched.

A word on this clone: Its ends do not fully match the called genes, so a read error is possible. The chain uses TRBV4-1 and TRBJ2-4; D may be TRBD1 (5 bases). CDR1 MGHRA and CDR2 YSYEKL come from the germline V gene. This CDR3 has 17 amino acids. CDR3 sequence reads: CASSQSPGHLAKNSQYF. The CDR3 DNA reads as TGCGCCAGCAGCCAATCCCCAGGGCATTTAGCCAAAAACAGTCAGTACTTC.

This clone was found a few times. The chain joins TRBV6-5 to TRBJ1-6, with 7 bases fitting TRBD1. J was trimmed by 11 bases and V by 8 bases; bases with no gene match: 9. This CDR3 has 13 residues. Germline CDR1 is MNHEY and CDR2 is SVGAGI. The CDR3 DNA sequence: TGTGCCAGCTCGTCGGGACAGCATCCACCCCTCCACTTT. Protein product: CASSSGQHPPLHF.

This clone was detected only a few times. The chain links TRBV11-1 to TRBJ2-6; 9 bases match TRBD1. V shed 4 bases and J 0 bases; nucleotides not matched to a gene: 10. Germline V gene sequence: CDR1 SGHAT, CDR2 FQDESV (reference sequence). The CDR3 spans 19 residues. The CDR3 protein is CASSSNRGRGSSGANVLTF. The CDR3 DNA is TGTGCCAGCAGCTCTAACAGGGGGCGCGGAAGCTCTGGGGCCAACGTCCTGACTTTC. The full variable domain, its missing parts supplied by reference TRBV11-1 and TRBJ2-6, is EAEVAQSPRYKITEKSQAVAFWCDPISGHATLYWYRQILGQGPELLVQFQDESVVDDSQLPKDRFSAERLKGVDSTLKIQPAELGDSAMYLCASSSNRGRGSSGANVLTFGAGSRLTVL.

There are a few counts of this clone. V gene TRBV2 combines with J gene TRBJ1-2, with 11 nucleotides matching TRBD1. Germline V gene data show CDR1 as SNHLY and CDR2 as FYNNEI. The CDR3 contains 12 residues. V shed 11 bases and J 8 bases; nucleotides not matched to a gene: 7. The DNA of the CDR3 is TGTGCCGGAGGACAGGGGGCAGGAGGCTACACCTTC. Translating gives CAGGQGAGGYTF.

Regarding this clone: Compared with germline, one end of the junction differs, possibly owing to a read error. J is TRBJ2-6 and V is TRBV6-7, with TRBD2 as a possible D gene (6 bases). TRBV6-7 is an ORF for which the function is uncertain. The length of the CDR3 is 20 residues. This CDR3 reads CASSPVGGRSCGSGANGLTF. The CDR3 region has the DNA TGTGCCAGCAGCCCCGTCGGGGGTCGGAGTTGTGGCTCTGGGGCCAACGGCCTGACTTTC.

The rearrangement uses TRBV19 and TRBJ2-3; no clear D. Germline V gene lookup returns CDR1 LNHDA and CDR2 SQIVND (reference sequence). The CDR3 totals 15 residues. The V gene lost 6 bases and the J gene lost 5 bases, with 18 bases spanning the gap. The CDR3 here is CASRTSGTRRDTQYF. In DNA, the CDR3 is TGTGCCAGTAGGACCTCAGGCACTCGGCGAGATACGCAGTATTTT.

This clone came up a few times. The CDR3 DNA is TGTGCCACCAGCAGAGGTCAGGGTAATAGCAATCAGCCCCAGCATTTT. Protein product: CATSRGQGNSNQPQHF. This chain joins TRBV15 and TRBJ1-5; tentative D call: TRBD1 (5 bases). CDR1 and CDR2 (germline): LNHNV, YYDKDF (reference sequence). V lost 1 base, J lost 0 bases, and 10 bases lay in between. The CDR3 is 16 amino acids.

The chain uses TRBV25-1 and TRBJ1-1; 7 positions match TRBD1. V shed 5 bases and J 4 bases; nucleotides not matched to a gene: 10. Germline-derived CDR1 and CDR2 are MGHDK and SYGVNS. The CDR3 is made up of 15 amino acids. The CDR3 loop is CASSHRGFPFTEAFF. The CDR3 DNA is TGTGCCAGCAGTCACAGGGGCTTCCCGTTCACTGAAGCTTTCTTT.

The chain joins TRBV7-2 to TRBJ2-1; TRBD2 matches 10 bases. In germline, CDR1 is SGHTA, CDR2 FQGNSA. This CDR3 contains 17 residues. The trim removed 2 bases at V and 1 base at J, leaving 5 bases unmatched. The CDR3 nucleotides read TGTGCCAGCAGCTTAACAAGCGGGAGGGGGTCCTACAATGAGCAGTTCTTC. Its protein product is CASSLTSGRGSYNEQFF.